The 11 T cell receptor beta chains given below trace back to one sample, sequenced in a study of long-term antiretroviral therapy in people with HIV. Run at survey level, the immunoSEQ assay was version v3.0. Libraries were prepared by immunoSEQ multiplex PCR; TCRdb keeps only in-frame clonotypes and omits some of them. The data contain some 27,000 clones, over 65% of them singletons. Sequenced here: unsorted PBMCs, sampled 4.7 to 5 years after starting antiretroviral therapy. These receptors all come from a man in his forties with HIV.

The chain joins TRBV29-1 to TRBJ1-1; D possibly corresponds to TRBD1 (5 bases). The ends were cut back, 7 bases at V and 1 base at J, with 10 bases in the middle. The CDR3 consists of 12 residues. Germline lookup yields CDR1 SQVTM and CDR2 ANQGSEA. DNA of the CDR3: TGCAGCGCCGAGGGGACGAACACTGAAGCTTTCTTT. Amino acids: CSAEGTNTEAFF.

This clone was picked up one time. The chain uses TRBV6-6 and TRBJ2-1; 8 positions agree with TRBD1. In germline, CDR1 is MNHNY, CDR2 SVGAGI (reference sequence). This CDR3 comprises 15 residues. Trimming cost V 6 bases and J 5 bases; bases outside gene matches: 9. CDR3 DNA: TGTGCCAGCAGCCCCCCCGGGACAGGAGACAATGAGCAGTTCTTC. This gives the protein CASSPPGTGDNEQFF.

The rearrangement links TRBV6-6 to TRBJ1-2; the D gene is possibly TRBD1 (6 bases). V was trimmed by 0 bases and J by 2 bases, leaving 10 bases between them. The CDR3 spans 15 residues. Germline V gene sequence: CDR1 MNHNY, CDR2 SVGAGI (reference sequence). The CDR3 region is CASSYSTGTNYGYTF. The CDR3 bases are TGTGCCAGCAGTTACTCAACTGGGACAAACTATGGCTACACCTTC.

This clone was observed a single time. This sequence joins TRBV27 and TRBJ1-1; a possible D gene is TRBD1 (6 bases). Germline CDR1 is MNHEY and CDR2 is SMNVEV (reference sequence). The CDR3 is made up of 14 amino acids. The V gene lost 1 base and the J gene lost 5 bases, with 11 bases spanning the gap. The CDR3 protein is CASSLYGGATEAFF. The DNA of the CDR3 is TGTGCCAGCAGTTTATACGGGGGCGCGACTGAAGCTTTCTTT.

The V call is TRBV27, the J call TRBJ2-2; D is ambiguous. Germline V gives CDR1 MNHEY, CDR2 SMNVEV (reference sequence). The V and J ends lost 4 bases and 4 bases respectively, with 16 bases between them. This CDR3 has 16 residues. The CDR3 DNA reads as TGTGCCAGCAGTTCCAACCCCCCGCCGGGCACCGGGGAGCTGTTTTTT. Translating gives CASSSNPPPGTGELFF.

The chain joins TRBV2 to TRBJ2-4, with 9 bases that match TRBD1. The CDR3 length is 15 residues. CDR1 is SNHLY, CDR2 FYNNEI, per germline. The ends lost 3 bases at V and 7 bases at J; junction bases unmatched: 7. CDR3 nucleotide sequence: TGTGCCAGCAGTGATGTAGGGACAGGGTCTAACATTCAGTACTTC. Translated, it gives CASSDVGTGSNIQYF.

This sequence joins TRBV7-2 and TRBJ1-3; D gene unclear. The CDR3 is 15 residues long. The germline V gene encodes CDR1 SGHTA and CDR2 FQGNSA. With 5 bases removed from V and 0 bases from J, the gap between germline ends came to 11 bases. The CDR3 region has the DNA TGTGCCAGCAGCGTTAGGGAGAGCTCTGGAAACACCATATATTTT. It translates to CASSVRESSGNTIYF.

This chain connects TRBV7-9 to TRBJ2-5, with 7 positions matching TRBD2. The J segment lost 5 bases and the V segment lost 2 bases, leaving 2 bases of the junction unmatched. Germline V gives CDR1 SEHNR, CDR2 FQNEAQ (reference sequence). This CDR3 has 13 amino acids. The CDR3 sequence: CASSLSGGETQYF. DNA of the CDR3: TGTGCCAGCAGCTTATCCGGGGGGGAGACCCAGTACTTC.

The CDR3 loop is CASSLTGVRYEQYF. The CDR3 bases are TGTGCCAGCAGCCTGACAGGGGTTCGCTACGAGCAGTACTTC. This chain connects TRBV25-1 to TRBJ2-7; 8 bases match TRBD1. The CDR3 extends over 14 amino acids. After removal of 6 bases from V and 3 bases from J, the junction contained 7 bases not matched to a gene. Germline V gene sequence: CDR1 MGHDK, CDR2 SYGVNS.

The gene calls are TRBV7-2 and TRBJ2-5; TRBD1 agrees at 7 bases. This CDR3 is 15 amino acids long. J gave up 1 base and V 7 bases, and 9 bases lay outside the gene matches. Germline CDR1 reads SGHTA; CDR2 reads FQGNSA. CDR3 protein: CASTTVGGGQETQYF. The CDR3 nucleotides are TGTGCCAGCACAACGGTAGGGGGCGGCCAAGAGACCCAGTACTTC. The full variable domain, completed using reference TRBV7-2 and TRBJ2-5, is GAGVSQSPSNKVTEKGKDVELRCDPISGHTALYWYRQSLGQGLEFLIYFQGNSAPDKSGLPSDRFSAERTGGSVSTLTIQRTQQEDSAVYLCASTTVGGGQETQYFGPGTRLLVL.

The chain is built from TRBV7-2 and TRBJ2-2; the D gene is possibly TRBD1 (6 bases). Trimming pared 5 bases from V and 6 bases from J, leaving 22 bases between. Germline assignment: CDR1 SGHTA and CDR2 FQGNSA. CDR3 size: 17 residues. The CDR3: CASSQPTGPQVPGELFF. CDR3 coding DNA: TGTGCCAGCAGCCAACCGACAGGCCCTCAGGTGCCCGGGGAGCTGTTTTTT.